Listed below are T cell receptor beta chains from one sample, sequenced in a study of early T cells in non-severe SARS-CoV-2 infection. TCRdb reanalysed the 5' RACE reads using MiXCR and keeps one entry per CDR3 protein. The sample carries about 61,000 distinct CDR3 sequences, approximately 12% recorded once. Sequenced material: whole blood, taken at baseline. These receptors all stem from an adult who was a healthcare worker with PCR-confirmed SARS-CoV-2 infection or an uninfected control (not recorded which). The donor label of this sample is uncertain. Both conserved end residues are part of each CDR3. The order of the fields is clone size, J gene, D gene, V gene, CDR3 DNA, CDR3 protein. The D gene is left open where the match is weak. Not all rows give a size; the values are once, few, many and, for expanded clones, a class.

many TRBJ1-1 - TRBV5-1 TGCGCCAGCAGTCGGGGGAACACTGAAGCTTTCTTT CASSRGNTEAFF
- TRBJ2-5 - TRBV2 TGTGCCAGCAGTGAAGCGTTCACTACGCAAGAGACCCAGTACTTC CASSEAFTTQETQYF
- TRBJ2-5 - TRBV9 TGTGCCAGCAGCCCACGCCCCAGCCGGGAGACCCAGTACTTC CASSPRPSRETQYF
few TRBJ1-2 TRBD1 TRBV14 TGTGCCAGCAGCCAACGAGGACAGGGCGGCTACACCTTC CASSQRGQGGYTF
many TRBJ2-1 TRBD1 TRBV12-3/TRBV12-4 TGTGCCAGCAGCCAACTCGACAGGGTCAATGAGCAGTTCTTC CASSQLDRVNEQFF
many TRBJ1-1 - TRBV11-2 TGTGCCAGCAGCTTAGTCGGGGGCACTGAAGCTTTCTTT CASSLVGGTEAFF
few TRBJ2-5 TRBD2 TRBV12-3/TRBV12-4 TGTGCCAGCAGTAACACGGGAGGGGCTAGCGGGGCCCCCCAGTACTTC CASSNTGGASGAPQYF
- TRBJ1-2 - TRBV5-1 TGCGCCAGCAGCTTGCGAAGAGAGGGACTTGGCTACACCTTC CASSLRREGLGYTF
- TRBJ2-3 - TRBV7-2 TGTGCCAGCAGCCTAGGCGCTGATGCGGGGACAGATACGCAGTATTTT CASSLGADAGTDTQYF
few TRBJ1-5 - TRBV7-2 TGTGCCAGCAGCTTCGTGAGCAATCAGCCCCAGCATTTT CASSFVSNQPQHF
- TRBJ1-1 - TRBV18 TGTGCCAGCTCACCACCAGTTGCGACAGCAATGAACACTGAAGCTTTCTTT CASSPPVATAMNTEAFF